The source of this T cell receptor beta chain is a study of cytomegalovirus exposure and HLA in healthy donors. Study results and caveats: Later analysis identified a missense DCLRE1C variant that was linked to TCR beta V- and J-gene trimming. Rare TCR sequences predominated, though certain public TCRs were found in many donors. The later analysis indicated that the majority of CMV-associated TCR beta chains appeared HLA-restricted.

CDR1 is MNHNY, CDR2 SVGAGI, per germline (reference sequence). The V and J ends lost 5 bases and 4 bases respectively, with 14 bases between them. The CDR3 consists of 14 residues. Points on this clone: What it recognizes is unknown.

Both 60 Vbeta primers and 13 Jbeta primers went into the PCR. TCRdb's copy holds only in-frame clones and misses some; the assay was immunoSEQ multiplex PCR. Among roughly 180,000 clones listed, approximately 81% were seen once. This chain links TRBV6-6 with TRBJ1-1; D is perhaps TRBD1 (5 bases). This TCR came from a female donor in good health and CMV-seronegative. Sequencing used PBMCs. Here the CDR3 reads CASSSPLGGTEAFF. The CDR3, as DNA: TGTGCCAGCAGTAGCCCTTTGGGGGGCACTGAAGCTTTCTTT.